This is a list of T cell receptor beta chains from one sample in a study of preoperative IRX-2 immunotherapy in early breast cancer. Profiled with immunoSEQ multiplex PCR; TCRdb holds only in-frame clones, not every one. This sample carries 20,000 to 30,000 clones, about three quarters of them seen once, and the ten largest clones take 6% to 7.5%. The sample was lymph node tissue, taken after IRX-2 immunotherapy. All receptors come from a human donor with breast cancer. Each CDR3 is given with its conserved first and last residue. Fields, in order: V gene, D gene, J gene, clone size, CDR3 DNA, CDR3 protein. The D gene is left open where the match is weak. Rows may omit the clone size; those that give it use once, few, many or a size class.

TRBV5-1	TRBD2	TRBJ2-1	.	TGCGCCAGCAGCTTGGACCCTAGCGGGAGTGAGAATGAGCAGTTCTTC	CASSLDPSGSENEQFF
TRBV18	.	TRBJ1-1	few	TGTGCCAGCTCACCACAAGTGGGGAGAAGGAACACTGAAGCTTTCTTT	CASSPQVGRRNTEAFF
TRBV11-3	.	TRBJ2-2	.	TGTGCCAGCAGCTCGACAACAGGGTTCACCGGGGAGCTGTTTTTT	CASSSTTGFTGELFF
TRBV7-6	.	TRBJ1-4	.	TGTGCCAGCAGCTTGGGCCCAACTAATGAAAAACTGTTTTTT	CASSLGPTNEKLFF
TRBV6-8	.	TRBJ1-1	.	TGTGCCAGCGGGGGAGGAAAAAGCTGGACTGAAGCTTTCTTT	CASGGGKSWTEAFF
TRBV7-6	.	TRBJ2-5	.	TGTGCCAGCAGCAAAGGCATTGGGGGGCGCGTGGAGACCCAGTACTTC	CASSKGIGGRVETQYF
TRBV7-4	TRBD2	TRBJ2-1	.	TGTGCCAGCAGCCGACGGACTAGCGGGAGGGTTGACAATGAGCAGTTCTTC	CASSRRTSGRVDNEQFF
TRBV11-3	.	TRBJ2-5	.	TGTGCCAGCAGCTTAGGGTCCGGGGATGAAGAGACCCAGTACTTC	CASSLGSGDEETQYF
TRBV11-3	.	TRBJ1-4	medium-sized	TGTGCCAGCAGCTTAGGCGCAACTAATGAAAAACTGTTTTTT	CASSLGATNEKLFF
TRBV6-8	.	TRBJ2-2	.	TGTGCCAGCAGTGATAACCTAGGATGGGAGCTGTTTTTT	CASSDNLGWELFF
TRBV6-4	.	TRBJ2-7	.	TGTGCCAGCAGCCGAGGCTCCGAGCAGTACTTC	CASSRGSEQYF
TRBV19	TRBD2	TRBJ2-1	medium-sized	TGTGCCAGTAGTACCGGGACTAGCGGGAGCAATGAGCAGTTCTTC	CASSTGTSGSNEQFF
TRBV7-5	.	TRBJ2-3	.	TGTGCCAGCAGCTACGGGACTAGCGGGAGGTCGCAGTATTTT	CASSYGTSGRSQYF
TRBV6-8	.	TRBJ1-4	few	TGTGCCACAAAGTCCGGGACCTCGTCGGGGGAAGATGAAAAACTGTTTTTT	CATKSGTSSGEDEKLFF
TRBV19	TRBD1	TRBJ1-4	.	TGTGCCAGTAGTGCGGCTGGACAGGGGACGTCAAAAAATGAAAAACTGTTTTTT	CASSAAGQGTSKNEKLFF
TRBV7-1	.	TRBJ1-4	.	TGTGCCAGCAGCCTCTATAGAGTCCAAATGCCAACTAATGAAAAACTGTTTTTT	CASSLYRVQMPTNEKLFF